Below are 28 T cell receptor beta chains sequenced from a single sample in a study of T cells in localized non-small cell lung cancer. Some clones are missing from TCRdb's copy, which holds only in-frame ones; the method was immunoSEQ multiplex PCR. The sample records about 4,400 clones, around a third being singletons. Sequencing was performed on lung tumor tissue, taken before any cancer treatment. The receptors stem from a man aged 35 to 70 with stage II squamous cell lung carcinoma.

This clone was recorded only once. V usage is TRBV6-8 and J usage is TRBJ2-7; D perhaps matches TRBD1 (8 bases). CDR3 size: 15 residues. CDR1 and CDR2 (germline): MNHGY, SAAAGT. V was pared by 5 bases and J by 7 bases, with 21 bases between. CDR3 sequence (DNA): TGTGCCAGCAGTCAAAAAGGACAGGGAGGGCTTGAGCAGTACTTC. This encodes CASSQKGQGGLEQYF.

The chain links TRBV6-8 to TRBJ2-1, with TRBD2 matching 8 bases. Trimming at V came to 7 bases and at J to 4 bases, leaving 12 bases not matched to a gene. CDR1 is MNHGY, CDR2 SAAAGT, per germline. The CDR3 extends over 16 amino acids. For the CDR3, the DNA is TGTGCCAGCAAGTCGGGAGGGCAGGGCAAGTACAATGAGCAGTTCTTC. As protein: CASKSGGQGKYNEQFF.

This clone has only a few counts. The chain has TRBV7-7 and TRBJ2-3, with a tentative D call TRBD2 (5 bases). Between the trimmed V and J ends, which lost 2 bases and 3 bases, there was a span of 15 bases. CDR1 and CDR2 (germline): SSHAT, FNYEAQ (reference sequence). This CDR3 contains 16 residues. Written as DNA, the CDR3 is TGTGCCAGCAGCTTAACGACGGGGAGAAAGACAGATACGCAGTATTTT. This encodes CASSLTTGRKTDTQYF.

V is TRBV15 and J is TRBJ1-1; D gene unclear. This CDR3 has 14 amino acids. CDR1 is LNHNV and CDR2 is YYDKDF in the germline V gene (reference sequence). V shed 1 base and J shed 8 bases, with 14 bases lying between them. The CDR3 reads CATSRALDLEEAFF. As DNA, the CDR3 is TGTGCCACCAGCAGAGCATTAGATTTGGAAGAAGCTTTCTTT. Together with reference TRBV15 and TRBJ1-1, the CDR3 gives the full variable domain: DAMVIQNPRYQVTQFGKPVTLSCSQTLNHNVMYWYQQKSSQAPKLLFHYYDKDFNNEADTPDNFQSRRPNTSFCFLDIRSPGLGDTAMYLCATSRALDLEEAFFGQGTRLTVV.

CDR3 DNA sequence: TGCAGCGGGGAGACAGAGATGGAAGAGACCCAGTACTTC. Its protein is CSGETEMEETQYF. The gene calls are TRBV29-1 and TRBJ2-5, with D perhaps given as TRBD1 or TRBD2 (5 bases each). The V end lost 7 bases, the J end lost 3 bases, and 15 bases lay between the germline ends. This CDR3 region has 13 residues. Germline V gene data show CDR1 as SQVTM and CDR2 as ANQGSEA. The complete variable domain, with remaining parts taken from reference TRBV29-1 and TRBJ2-5, reads SAVISQKPSRDICQRGTSLTIQCQVDSQVTMMFWYRQQPGQSLTLIATANQGSEATYESGFVIDKFPISRPNLTFSTLTVSNMSPEDSSIYLCSGETEMEETQYFGPGTRLLVL.

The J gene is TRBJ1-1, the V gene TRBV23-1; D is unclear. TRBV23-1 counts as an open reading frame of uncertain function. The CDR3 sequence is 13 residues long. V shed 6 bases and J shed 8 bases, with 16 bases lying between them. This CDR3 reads CASSLGTAVEAFF. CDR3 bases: TGCGCCAGCAGCTTGGGTACAGCAGTAGAAGCTTTCTTT.

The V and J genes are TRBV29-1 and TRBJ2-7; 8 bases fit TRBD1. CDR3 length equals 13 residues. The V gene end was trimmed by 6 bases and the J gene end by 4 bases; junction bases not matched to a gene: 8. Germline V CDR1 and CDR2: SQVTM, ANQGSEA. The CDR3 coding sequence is TGCAGCGTCCTTGGACAGGGACGGTACGAGCAGTACTTC. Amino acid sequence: CSVLGQGRYEQYF.

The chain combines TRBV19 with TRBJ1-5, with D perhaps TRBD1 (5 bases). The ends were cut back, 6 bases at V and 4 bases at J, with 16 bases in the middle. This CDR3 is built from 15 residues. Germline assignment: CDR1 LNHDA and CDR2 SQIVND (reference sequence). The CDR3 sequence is CASRPGGSSNQPQHF. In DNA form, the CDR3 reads TGTGCCAGTAGACCGGGGGGGAGCAGTAATCAGCCCCAGCATTTT.

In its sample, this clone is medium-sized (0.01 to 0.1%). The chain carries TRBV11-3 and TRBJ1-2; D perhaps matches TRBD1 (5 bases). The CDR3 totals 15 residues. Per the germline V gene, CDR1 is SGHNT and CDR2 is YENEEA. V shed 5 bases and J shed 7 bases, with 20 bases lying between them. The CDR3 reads CASSLLGGTISGYTF. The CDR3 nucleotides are TGTGCCAGCAGCCTCCTTGGAGGGACGATCTCTGGCTACACCTTC. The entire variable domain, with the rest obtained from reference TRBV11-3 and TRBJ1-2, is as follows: EAGVVQSPRYKIIEKKQPVAFWCNPISGHNTLYWYLQNLGQGPELLIRYENEEAVDDSQLPKDRFSAERLKGVDSTLKIQPAELGDSAVYLCASSLLGGTISGYTFGSGTRLTVV.

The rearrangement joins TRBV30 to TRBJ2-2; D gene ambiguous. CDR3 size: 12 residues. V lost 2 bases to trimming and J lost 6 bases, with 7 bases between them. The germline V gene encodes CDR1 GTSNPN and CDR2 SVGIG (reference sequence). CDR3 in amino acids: CAWSLSAGELFF. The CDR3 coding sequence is TGTGCCTGGAGTCTCTCCGCCGGGGAGCTGTTTTTT.

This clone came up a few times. CDR3 in DNA: TGTGCCAGTAGGGGGAGGGGAAGCTCTGGAAACACCATATATTTT. The encoded protein is CASRGRGSSGNTIYF. The V gene is TRBV19, the J gene TRBJ1-3; a possible D gene is TRBD1 (5 bases). Trimming shortened V by 6 bases and J by 0 bases, and 12 bases separated the two germline ends. The CDR3 spans 15 residues. Germline V lookup: CDR1 LNHDA, CDR2 SQIVND (reference sequence).

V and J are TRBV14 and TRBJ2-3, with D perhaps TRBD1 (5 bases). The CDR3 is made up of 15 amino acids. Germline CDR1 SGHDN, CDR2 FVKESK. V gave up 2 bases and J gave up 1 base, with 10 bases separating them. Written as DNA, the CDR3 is TGTGCCAGCAGCCAATCAGGGCCCGGCACAGATACGCAGTATTTT. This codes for CASSQSGPGTDTQYF.

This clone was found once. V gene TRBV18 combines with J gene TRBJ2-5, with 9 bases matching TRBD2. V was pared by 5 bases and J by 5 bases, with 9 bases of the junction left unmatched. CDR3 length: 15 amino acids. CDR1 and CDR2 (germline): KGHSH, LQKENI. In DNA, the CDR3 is TGTGCCAGCTCAACCACCGGGACTAGCTGGGAGACCCAGTACTTC. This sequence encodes CASSTTGTSWETQYF.

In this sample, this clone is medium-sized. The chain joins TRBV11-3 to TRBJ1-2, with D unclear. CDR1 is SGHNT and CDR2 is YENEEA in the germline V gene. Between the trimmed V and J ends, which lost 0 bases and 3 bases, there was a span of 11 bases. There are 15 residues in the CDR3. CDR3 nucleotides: TGTGCCAGCAGCTTAGATGGGTCGGGATACTATGGCTACACCTTC. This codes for CASSLDGSGYYGYTF.

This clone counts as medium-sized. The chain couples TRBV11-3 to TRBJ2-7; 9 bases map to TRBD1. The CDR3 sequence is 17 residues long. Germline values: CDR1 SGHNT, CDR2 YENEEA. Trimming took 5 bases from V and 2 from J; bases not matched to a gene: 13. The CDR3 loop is CASSPGLRDRAPYEQYF. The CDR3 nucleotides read TGTGCCAGCAGCCCGGGTCTCCGGGACAGGGCCCCCTACGAGCAGTACTTC. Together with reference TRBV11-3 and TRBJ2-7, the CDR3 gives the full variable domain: EAGVVQSPRYKIIEKKQPVAFWCNPISGHNTLYWYLQNLGQGPELLIRYENEEAVDDSQLPKDRFSAERLKGVDSTLKIQPAELGDSAVYLCASSPGLRDRAPYEQYFGPGTRLTVT.

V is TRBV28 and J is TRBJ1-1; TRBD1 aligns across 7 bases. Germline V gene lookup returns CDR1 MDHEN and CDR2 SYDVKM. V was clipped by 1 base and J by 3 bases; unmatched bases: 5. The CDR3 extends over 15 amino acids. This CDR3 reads CASSLLRGHDTEAFF. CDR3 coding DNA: TGTGCCAGCAGTTTATTGAGGGGGCATGACACTGAAGCTTTCTTT.

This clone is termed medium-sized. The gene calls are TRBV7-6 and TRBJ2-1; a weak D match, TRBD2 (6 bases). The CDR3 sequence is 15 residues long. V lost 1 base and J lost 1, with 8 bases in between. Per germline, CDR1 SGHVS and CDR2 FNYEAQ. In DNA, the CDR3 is TGTGCCAGCAGCTTAGGACTAGATTCCTACAATGAGCAGTTCTTC. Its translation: CASSLGLDSYNEQFF.

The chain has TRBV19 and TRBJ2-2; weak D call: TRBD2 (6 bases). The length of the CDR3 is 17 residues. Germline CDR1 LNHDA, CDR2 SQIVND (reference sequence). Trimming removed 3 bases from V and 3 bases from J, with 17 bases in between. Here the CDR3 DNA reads TGTGCCAGTAGTATCGGGGCGGGACGAGTGGACACCGGGGAGCTGTTTTTT. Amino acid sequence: CASSIGAGRVDTGELFF.

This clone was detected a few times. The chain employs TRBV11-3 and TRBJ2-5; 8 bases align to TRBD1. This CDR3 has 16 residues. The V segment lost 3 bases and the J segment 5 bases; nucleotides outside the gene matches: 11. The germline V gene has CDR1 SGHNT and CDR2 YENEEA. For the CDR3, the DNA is TGTGCCAGCAGCTTGGGTCGACAGGGGTTTGGGGAGACCCAGTACTTC. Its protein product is CASSLGRQGFGETQYF.

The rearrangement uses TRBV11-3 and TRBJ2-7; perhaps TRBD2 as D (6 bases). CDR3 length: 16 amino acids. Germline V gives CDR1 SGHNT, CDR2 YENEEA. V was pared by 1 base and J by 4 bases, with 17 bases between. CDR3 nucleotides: TGTGCCAGCAGCTTAGTCGGGGGTTCAACCTATTACGAGCAGTACTTC. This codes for CASSLVGGSTYYEQYF.

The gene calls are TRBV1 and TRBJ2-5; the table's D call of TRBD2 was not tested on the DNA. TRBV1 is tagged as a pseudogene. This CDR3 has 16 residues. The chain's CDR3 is CASSQVGEGRRETQYF. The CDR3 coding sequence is TGCGCCAGCAGCCAAGTGGGGGAGGGAAGGCGGGAGACCCAGTACTTC.

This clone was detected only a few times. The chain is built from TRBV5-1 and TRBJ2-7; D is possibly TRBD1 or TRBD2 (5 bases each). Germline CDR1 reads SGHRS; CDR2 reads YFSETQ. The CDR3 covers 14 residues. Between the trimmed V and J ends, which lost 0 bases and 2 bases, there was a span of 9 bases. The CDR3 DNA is TGCGCCAGCAGCTTGGCCGGGACGGCCTACGAGCAGTACTTC. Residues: CASSLAGTAYEQYF.

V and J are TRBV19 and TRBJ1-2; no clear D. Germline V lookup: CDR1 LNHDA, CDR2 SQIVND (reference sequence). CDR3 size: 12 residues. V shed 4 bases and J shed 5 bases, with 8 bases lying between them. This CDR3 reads CASSTTEYGYTF. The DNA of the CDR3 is TGTGCCAGTAGTACTACAGAGTATGGCTACACCTTC.

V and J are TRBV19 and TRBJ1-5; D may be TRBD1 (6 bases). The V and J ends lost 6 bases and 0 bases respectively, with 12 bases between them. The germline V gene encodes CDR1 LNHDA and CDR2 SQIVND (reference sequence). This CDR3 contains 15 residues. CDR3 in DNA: TGTGCCAGTAGATGGGACATTGTTAGCAATCAGCCCCAGCATTTT. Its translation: CASRWDIVSNQPQHF.

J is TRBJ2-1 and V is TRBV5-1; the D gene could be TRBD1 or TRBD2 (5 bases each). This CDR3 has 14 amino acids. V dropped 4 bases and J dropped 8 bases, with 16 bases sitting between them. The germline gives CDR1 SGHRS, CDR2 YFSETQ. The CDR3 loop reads CASSQRQRGDEQFF. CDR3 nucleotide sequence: TGCGCCAGCAGCCAGCGCCAGAGAGGGGATGAGCAGTTCTTC.

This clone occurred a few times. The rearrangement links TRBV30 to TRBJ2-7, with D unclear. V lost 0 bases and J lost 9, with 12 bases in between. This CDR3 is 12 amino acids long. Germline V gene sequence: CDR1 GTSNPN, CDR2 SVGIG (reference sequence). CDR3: CAWSVNQATQYF. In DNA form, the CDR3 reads TGTGCCTGGAGTGTAAATCAGGCTACGCAGTACTTC.

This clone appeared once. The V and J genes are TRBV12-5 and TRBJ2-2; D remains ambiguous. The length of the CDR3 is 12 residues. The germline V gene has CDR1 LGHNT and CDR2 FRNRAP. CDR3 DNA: TGTGCCAGCCTCGGGCAGACCGGGGAGCTGTTTTTT. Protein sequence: CASLGQTGELFF. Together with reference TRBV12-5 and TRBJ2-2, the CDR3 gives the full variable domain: DARVTQTPRHKVTEMGQEVTMRCQPILGHNTVFWYRQTMMQGLELLAYFRNRAPLDDSGMPKDRFSAEMPDATLATLKIQPSEPRDSAVYFCASLGQTGELFFGEGSRLTVL.

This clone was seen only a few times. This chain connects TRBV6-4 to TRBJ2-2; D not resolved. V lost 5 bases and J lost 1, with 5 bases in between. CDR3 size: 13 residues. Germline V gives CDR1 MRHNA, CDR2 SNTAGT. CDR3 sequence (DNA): TGTGCCAGCAGTATGGGGAACACCGGGGAGCTGTTTTTT. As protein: CASSMGNTGELFF.